The 9 T cell receptor beta chains below were found in one sample sequenced in a study of blood T cells in healthy people across ages. PCR was performed a second time for 7 to 11 cycles using a sample-barcoded 5' primer and a J-beta primer mix. TCRdb reprocessed the 5' RACE reads with MiXCR, giving one entry per CDR3 protein. The sample includes hundreds of thousands of distinct CDR3 sequences, 35% to 40% of them seen just once. The specimen was blood. All receptors derive from a man aged 18 to 29 in good health.

The rearrangement joins TRBV6-2 or TRBV6-3 to TRBJ1-5, with TRBD1 matching 8 bases. With V trimmed by 6 bases and J by 6 bases, 7 bases remained unmatched. The CDR3 extends over 14 amino acids. Germline assignment: CDR1 MNHEY and CDR2 SVGEGT. CDR3 sequence reads: CASRVRQGSQPQHF. The CDR3 DNA reads TGTGCCAGCAGGGTGAGACAGGGGAGTCAGCCCCAGCATTTT.

This sequence joins TRBV19 and TRBJ2-5, with D possibly TRBD2 on 5 matching bases. The CDR3 length is 11 residues. V lost 9 bases and J lost 11, with 16 bases in between. Germline CDR1 LNHDA, CDR2 SQIVND (reference sequence). CDR3: CASAGANEQYF. The CDR3 DNA follows: TGTGCCAGCGCGGGCGCCAATGAGCAGTACTTC.

A few counts support this clonotype. The CDR3 sequence is CSRETSGFATQYF. DNA for the CDR3: TGCAGCCGTGAGACTAGCGGGTTTGCGACCCAGTACTTC. This chain links TRBV29-1 with TRBJ2-5, with 10 bases lining up with TRBD2. After removal of 8 bases from V and 7 bases from J, the junction contained 10 bases not matched to a gene. From germline, CDR1 is SQVTM and CDR2 ANQGSEA. This CDR3 contains 13 residues.

Many counts were recorded for this clonotype. A junction end diverges from the germline sequence, so it may reflect a read error. The chain has TRBV5-1 and TRBJ2-1; 7 nucleotides agree with TRBD2. The V gene's germline CDR1 is SGHRS and CDR2 YFSETQ. The CDR3 runs to 15 residues. The CDR3 loop is CASSFGGSSYNEQFF. The CDR3 DNA sequence: TGTGCCAGCAGTTTCGGGGGGAGCTCCTACAATGAGCAGTTCTTC.

CDR3 sequence reads: CASNFRGRGNTEAFF. The CDR3, as DNA: TGTGCCAGCAACTTCCGGGGCCGGGGGAACACTGAAGCTTTCTTT. The chain uses TRBV12-3 or TRBV12-4 and TRBJ1-1, with a tentative D call TRBD1 (5 bases). The CDR3 covers 15 residues. Trimming took 7 bases from V and 1 from J, leaving 16 bases between them.

The chain is built from TRBV29-1 and TRBJ1-4; 7 positions match TRBD1. Germline CDR1 and CDR2: SQVTM and ANQGSEA. The CDR3 contains 15 residues. The V segment lost 6 bases and the J segment 0 bases; nucleotides outside the gene matches: 7. CDR3 amino acids: CSVTGTAATNEKLFF. CDR3 sequence (DNA): TGCAGCGTGACCGGGACAGCAGCAACTAATGAAAAACTGTTTTTT.

The gene calls are TRBV3-1 and TRBJ2-7; D is undetermined. Germline V lookup: CDR1 LGHDT, CDR2 YNNKEL (reference sequence). The CDR3 runs to 11 residues. Trimming left V 5 bases short and J 7 bases short, with 9 bases between. The CDR3 DNA is TGTGCCAGCAGCTCGTTGAGGGAGCAGTACTTC. This translates into CASSSLREQYF.

This clonotype was counted only a few times. The rearrangement joins TRBV20-1 to TRBJ1-5; perhaps TRBD1 as D (6 bases). Per germline, CDR1 DFQATT and CDR2 SNEGSKA (reference sequence). There are 17 residues in the CDR3. V was cut by 0 bases and J by 7 bases, with 22 bases left in between. This chain's CDR3 is CSARDGAWRQAQQPQHF. In nucleotides, the CDR3 is TGCAGTGCTAGAGACGGGGCGTGGCGACAGGCGCAACAGCCCCAGCATTTT.

This clonotype was counted a few times. The V and J genes are TRBV5-4 and TRBJ2-1; 9 nucleotides line up with TRBD2. The CDR3 contains 14 residues. In germline, CDR1 is SGHNT, CDR2 YYREEE (reference sequence). The J segment lost 7 bases and the V segment lost 2 bases, leaving 4 bases of the junction unmatched. CDR3 sequence (DNA): TGTGCCAGCAGCTTCTTAGCGGGGGTAAATGAGCAGTTCTTC. Translated, it gives CASSFLAGVNEQFF.